This TCR beta chain was recovered during a study of T cell responses to AZD1222 COVID-19 vaccine. Study findings and constraints: Per reports, nearly half of all spike-specific TCRs target regions that are unmutated in variants. No repertoire was sampled before or during the peak T cell response, only after it. Donors were mostly white British, more females; clonal diversity possibly underestimated.

About this clone itself: Its specificity is not known.

The germline V gene has CDR1 KGHDR and CDR2 SFDVKD. The length of the CDR3 is 16 residues. The V and J ends lost 4 bases and 1 base respectively, with 13 bases between them. Clones were sequenced by immunoSEQ multiplex PCR, and TCRdb holds only the in-frame ones, with some missing. The sample lists 150,000 or so clones, 85% to 90% occurring once. The sequence derives from an adult who received the AZD1222 COVID-19 vaccine. The sequenced sample was peripheral blood, obtained 28 days after the second AZD1222 dose. The chain joins TRBV24-1 to TRBJ2-1; D call uncertain. The chain's CDR3 is CATSDLRSESYNEQFF. The CDR3 bases are TGTGCCACCAGTGACCTCAGGTCGGAATCCTACAATGAGCAGTTCTTC.